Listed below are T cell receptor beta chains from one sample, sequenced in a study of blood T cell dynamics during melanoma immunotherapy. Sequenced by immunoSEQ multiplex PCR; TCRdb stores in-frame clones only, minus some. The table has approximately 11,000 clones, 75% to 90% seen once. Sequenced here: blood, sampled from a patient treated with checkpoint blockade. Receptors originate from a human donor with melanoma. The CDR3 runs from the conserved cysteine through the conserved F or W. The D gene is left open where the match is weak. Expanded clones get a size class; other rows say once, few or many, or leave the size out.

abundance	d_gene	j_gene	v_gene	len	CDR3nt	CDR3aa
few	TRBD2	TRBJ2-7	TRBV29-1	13	TGCAGCGTTAATCTAGCGGACTCCTACGAGCAGTACTTC	CSVNLADSYEQYF
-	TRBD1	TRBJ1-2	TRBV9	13	TGTGCCAGCAGCGCCTTCACAGGGGATGGCTACACCTTC	CASSAFTGDGYTF
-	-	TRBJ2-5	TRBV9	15	TGTGCCAGCAGCAGTAGACTAGGCGGCCTGGAGACCCAGTACTTC	CASSSRLGGLETQYF
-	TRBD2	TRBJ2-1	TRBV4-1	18	TGCGCCAGCAGCCAAGAAGGGGGACTAGCGGGCTCCTACAATGAGCAGTTCTTC	CASSQEGGLAGSYNEQFF
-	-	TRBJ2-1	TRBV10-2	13	TGCGCCAGCAGTAGGGGTCCCTACAATGAGCAGTTCTTC	CASSRGPYNEQFF
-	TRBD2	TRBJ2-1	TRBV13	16	TGTGCCAGCAGATTAAGCCTAGCGGGGGGGCACAATGAGCAGTTCTTC	CASRLSLAGGHNEQFF
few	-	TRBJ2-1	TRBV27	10	TGTGCCAGCGGGATAGCGGAGCAGTTCTTC	CASGIAEQFF
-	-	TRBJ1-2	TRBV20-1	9	TGCAGTGCTAGGGGGGTGAGCACCTTC	CSARGVSTF
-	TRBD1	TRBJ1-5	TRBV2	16	TGTGCCAGCAGTGCCGGGACAGGGGGCTACGAGCAGCCCCAGCATTTT	CASSAGTGGYEQPQHF
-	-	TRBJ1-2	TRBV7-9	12	TGTGCCAGCAGCTCCAGGGCTGATGGCTACACCTTC	CASSSRADGYTF
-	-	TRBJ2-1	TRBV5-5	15	TGTGCCAGCAGCTTGCCCGGGGACGCCTACAATGAGCAGTTCTTC	CASSLPGDAYNEQFF
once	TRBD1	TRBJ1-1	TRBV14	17	TGTGCCAGCAGCCAAGCCCTCGGACAGGGGGCAGGCACTGAAGCTTTCTTT	CASSQALGQGAGTEAFF
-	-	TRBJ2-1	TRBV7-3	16	TGTGCCAGCAGCCTCAAGACCCAAATATCCTACAATGAGCAGTTCTTC	CASSLKTQISYNEQFF
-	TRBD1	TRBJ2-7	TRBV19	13	TGTGCCAGTAGTATTGGACAGGCCTACGAGCAGTACTTC	CASSIGQAYEQYF
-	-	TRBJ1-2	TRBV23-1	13	TGCGCCAGCACCCCCGGTCCCTTCTATGGCTACACCTTC	CASTPGPFYGYTF
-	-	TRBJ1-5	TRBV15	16	TGTGCCACCAGCAGAGGGATAGGAAAGAGCAATCAGCCCCAGCATTTT	CATSRGIGKSNQPQHF
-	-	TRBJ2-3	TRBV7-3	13	TGTGCCAGCAGCTCCCCCCCCGCGGGTACGCAGTATTTT	CASSSPPAGTQYF
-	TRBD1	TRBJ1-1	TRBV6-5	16	TGTGCCAGCAGTTACTTATCCGGGACAGGGCCCACTGAAGCTTTCTTT	CASSYLSGTGPTEAFF
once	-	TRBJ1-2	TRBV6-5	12	TGTGCCAGCACACAGGGCGGCTATGGCTACACCTTC	CASTQGGYGYTF
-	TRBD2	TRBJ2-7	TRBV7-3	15	TGTGCCAGCAGCTTAGACCCTAGCGGGAGATTCGAGCAGTACTTC	CASSLDPSGRFEQYF
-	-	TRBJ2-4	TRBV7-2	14	TGTGCCAGCAGCCGGGGACGAGAAGCGAACATTCAGTACTTC	CASSRGREANIQYF